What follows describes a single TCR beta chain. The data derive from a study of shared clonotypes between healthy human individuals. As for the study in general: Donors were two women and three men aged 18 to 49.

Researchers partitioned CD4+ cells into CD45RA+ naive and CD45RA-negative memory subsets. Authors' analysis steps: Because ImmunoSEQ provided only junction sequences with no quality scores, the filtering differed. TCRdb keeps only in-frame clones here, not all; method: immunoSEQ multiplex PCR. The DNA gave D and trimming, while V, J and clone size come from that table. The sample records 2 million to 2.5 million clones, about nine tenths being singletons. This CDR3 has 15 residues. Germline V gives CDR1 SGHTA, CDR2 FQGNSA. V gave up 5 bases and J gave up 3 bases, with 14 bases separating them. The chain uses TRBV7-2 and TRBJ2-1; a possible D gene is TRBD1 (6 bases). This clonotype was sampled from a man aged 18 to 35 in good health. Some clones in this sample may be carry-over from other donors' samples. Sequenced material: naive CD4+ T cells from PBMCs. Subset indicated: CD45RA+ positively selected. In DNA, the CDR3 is TGTGCCAGCAGCCCTACCGGGACACTCTACAATGAGCAGTTCTTC. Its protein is CASSPTGTLYNEQFF.